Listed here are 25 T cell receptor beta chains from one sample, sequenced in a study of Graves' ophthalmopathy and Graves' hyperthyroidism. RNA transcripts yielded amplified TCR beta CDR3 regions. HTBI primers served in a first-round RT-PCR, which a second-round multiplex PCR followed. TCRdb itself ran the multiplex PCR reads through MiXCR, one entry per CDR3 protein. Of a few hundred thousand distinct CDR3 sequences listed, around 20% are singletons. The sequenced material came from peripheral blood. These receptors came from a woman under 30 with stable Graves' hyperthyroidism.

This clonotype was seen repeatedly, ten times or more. This CDR3 reads CASSRSSYGYTF. In DNA, the CDR3 is TGCGCCAGCAGCCGCAGTTCCTATGGCTACACCTTC. The chain has TRBV5-1 and TRBJ1-2; the D is unclear. Germline V lookup: CDR1 SGHRS, CDR2 YFSETQ. The CDR3 consists of 12 residues. Trimming removed 4 bases from V and 4 bases from J, with 8 bases in between.

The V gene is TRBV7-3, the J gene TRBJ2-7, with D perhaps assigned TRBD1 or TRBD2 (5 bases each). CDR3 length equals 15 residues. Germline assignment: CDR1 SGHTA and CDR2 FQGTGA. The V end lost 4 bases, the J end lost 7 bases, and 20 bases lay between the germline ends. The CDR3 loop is CASSYKGGGTPEQYF. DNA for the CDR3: TGTGCCAGCAGCTATAAGGGTGGGGGTACGCCGGAGCAGTACTTC.

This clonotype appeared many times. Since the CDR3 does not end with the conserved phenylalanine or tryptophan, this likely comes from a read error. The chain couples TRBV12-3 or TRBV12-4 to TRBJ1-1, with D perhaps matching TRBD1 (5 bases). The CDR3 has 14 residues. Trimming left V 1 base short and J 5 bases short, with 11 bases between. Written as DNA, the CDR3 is TGTGCCAGCAGTTTAGGATGGGGCGAAACTGAAGCTTTCGTT. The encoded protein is CASSLGWGETEAFV.

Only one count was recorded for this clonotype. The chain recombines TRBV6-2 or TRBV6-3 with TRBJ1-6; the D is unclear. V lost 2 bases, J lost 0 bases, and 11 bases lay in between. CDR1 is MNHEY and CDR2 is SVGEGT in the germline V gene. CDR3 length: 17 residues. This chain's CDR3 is CASSYIVRSSYNSPLHF. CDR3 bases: TGTGCCAGCAGTTACATCGTGAGAAGCTCCTATAATTCACCCCTCCACTTT.

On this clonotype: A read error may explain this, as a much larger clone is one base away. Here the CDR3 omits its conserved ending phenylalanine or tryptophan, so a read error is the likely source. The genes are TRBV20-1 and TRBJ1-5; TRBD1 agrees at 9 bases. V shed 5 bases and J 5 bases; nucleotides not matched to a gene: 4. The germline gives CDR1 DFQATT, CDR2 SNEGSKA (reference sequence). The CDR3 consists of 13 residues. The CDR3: CSALQGADQPQHL. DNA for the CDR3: TGCAGTGCTCTACAGGGGGCGGATCAGCCCCAGCATTTG.

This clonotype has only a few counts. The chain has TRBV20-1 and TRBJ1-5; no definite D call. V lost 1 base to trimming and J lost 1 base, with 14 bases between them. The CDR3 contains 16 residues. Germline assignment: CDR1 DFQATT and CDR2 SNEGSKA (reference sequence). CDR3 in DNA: TGCAGTGCTAGAGCCCCTACTTCGGGGAGCAATCAGCCCCAGCATTTT. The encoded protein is CSARAPTSGSNQPQHF.

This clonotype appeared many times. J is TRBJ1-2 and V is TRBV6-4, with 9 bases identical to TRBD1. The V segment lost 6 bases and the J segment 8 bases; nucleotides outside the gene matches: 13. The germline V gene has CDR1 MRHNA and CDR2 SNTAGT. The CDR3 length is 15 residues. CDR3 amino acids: CASSAKGTGFDGYTF. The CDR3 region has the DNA TGTGCCAGCAGCGCTAAGGGGACAGGGTTCGACGGCTACACCTTC.

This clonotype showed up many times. Here the CDR3 DNA reads TGTGCCAGCAGCTCCAACACAGGGCTCGGCTACACCTTC. It translates to CASSSNTGLGYTF. The chain carries TRBV7-3 and TRBJ1-2, with D perhaps matching TRBD1 (6 bases). The CDR3 runs 13 residues. V lost 4 bases to trimming and J lost 8 bases, with 14 bases between them. Germline CDR1 is SGHTA and CDR2 is FQGTGA.

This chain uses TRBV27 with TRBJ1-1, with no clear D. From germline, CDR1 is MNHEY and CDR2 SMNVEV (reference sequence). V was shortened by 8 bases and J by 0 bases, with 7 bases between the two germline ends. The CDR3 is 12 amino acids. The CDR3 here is CASRALNTEAFF. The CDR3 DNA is TGTGCCAGCCGAGCTTTGAACACTGAAGCTTTCTTT.

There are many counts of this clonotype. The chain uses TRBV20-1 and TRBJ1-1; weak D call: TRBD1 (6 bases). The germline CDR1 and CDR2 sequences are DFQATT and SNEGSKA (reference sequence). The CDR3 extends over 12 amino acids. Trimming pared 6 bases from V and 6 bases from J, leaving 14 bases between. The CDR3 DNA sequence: TGCAGTGCGTTAGGACAGAAGGCTGAAGCTTTCTTT. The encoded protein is CSALGQKAEAFF.

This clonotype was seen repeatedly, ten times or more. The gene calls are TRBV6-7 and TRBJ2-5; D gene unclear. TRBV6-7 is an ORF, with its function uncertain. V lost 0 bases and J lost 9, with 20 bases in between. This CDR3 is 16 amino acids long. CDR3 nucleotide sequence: TGTGCCAGCAGTTACTCGTCGGACCACGCGAAGAGACCCCAGTACTTC. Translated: CASSYSSDHAKRPQYF.

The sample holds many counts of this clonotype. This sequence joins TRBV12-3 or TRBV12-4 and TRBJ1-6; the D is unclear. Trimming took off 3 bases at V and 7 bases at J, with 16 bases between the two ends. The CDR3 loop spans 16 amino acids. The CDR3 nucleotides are TGTGCCAGCAGTTTCTCGAGAGCAGGTGGGAATTCACCCCTCCACTTT. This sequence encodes CASSFSRAGGNSPLHF.

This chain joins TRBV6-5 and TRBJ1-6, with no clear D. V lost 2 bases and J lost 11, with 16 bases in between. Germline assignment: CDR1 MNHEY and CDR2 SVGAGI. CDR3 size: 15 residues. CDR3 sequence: CASSYRGREDPPLHF. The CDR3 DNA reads TGTGCCAGCAGTTACCGCGGGAGAGAGGATCCACCCCTCCACTTT.

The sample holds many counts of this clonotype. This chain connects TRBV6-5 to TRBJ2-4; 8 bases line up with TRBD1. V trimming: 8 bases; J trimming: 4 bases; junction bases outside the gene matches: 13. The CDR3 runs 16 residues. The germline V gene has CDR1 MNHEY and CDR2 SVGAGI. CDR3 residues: CASGPYRGDVKNIQYF. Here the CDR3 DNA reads TGTGCCAGCGGGCCCTACAGGGGGGACGTTAAAAACATTCAGTACTTC.

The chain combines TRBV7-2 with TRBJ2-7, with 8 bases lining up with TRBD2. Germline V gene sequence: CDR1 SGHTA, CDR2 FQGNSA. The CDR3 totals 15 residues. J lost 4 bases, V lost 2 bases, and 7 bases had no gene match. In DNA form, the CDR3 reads TGTGCCAGCAGCTTATATTTGAGCGGGAGTTACGAGCAGTACTTC. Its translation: CASSLYLSGSYEQYF.

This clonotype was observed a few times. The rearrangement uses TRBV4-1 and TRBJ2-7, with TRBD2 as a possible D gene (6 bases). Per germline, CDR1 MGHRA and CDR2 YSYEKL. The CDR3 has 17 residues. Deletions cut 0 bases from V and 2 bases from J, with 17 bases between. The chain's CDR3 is CASSQDGSGASAYEQYF. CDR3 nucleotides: TGCGCCAGCAGCCAAGACGGGAGTGGGGCTAGCGCCTACGAGCAGTACTTC.

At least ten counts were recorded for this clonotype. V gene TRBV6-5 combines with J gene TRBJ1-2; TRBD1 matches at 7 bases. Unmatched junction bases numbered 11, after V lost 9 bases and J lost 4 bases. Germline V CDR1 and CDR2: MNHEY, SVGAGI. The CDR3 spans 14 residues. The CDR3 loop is CASYPGQISYGYTF. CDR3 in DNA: TGTGCCAGTTATCCGGGACAGATTTCCTATGGCTACACCTTC.

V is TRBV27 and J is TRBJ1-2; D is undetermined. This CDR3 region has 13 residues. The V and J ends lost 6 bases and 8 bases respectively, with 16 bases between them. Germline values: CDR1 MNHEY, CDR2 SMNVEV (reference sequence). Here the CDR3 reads CASSSGRYDGYTF. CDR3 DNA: TGTGCCAGCAGCTCCGGACGGTACGACGGCTACACCTTC.

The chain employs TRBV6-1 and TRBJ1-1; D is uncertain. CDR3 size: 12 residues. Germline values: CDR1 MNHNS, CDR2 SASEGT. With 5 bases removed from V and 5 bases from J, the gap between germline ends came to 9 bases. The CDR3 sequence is CASSRSGTEAFF. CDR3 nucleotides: TGTGCCAGCAGTCGAAGTGGTACTGAAGCTTTCTTT.

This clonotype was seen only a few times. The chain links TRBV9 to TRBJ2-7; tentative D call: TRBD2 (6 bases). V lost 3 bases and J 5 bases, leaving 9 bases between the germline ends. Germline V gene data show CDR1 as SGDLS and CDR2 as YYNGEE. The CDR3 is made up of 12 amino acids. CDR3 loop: CASSGGDHEQYF. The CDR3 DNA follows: TGTGCCAGCAGCGGGGGGGACCACGAGCAGTACTTC.

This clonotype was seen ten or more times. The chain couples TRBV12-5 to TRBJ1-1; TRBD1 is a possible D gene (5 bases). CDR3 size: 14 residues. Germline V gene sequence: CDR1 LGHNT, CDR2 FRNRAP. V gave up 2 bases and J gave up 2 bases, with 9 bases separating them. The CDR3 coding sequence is TGTGCTAGTGGTTTGCCGACAGAAAACACTGAAGCTTTCTTT. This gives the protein CASGLPTENTEAFF.

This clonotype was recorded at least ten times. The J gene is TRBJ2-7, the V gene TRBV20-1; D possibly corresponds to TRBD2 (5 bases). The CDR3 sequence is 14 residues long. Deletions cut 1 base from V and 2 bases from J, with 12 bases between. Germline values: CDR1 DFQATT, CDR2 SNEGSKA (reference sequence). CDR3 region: CSARVRGRTYEQYF. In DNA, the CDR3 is TGCAGTGCTAGAGTACGAGGGAGAACCTACGAGCAGTACTTC.

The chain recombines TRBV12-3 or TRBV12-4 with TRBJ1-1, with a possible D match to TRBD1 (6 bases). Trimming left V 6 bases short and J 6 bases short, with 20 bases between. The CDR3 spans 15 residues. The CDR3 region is CASSAGGRGYPEAFF. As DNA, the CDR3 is TGTGCCAGCAGCGCGGGTGGCAGGGGTTACCCTGAAGCTTTCTTT.

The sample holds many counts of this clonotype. CDR3 protein: CSASPGTGVSPLHF. The CDR3 DNA reads TGCAGTGCTAGCCCGGGGACAGGGGTTTCACCCCTCCACTTT. The rearrangement joins TRBV20-1 to TRBJ1-6; TRBD1 aligns across 10 bases. The CDR3 is 14 residues long. The ends lost 3 bases at V and 9 bases at J; junction bases unmatched: 5. In germline, CDR1 is DFQATT, CDR2 SNEGSKA (reference sequence).

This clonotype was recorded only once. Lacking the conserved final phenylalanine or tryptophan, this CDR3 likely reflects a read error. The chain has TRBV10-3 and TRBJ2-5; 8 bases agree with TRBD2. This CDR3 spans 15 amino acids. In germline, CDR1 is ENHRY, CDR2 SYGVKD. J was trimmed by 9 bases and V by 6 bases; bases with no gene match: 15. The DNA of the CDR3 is TGTGCCATCAGAGACAACAGCGGGAGAGGCGAGTCCCAGTACTAC. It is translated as CAIRDNSGRGESQYY.